These 27 T cell receptor beta chains were sequenced from one sample in a study of blood T cell repertoires in COVID-19. Produced via immunoSEQ multiplex PCR; TCRdb's table is partial and in-frame only. The top ten clones hold 4.5% to 6.5% of a sample with about 200,000 clones, approximately 86% of them seen once. The source material was PBMCs or T cells enriched from blood (not recorded which). Receptor source: a woman aged 60-70 years with acute COVID-19.

The V gene is TRBV29-1, the J gene TRBJ1-1, with D possibly matching TRBD1 (5 bases). Trimming cost V 7 bases and J 3 bases, with 15 bases left between them. CDR3 length: 13 amino acids. Germline-derived CDR1 and CDR2 are SQVTM and ANQGSEA. Here the CDR3 DNA reads TGCAGCGGGAAGGGTCAGGGCTACACTGAAGCTTTCTTT. It yields the protein CSGKGQGYTEAFF.

The rearrangement uses TRBV5-8 and TRBJ1-6, with 8 bases matching TRBD1. Trimming removed 3 bases from V and 9 bases from J; junction bases left unmatched: 8. The CDR3 extends over 15 amino acids. Looked up from germline, CDR1 is SGHTS and CDR2 is YDEGEE. The CDR3 is CASSYGQGSLSPLHF. For the CDR3, the DNA is TGTGCCAGCAGCTATGGACAGGGCAGTCTTTCACCCCTCCACTTT.

The chain combines TRBV23-1 with TRBJ1-5, with 8 bases aligning to TRBD1. TRBV23-1 is placed among ORFs of uncertain function. The CDR3 runs to 16 residues. Germline trimming cut 0 bases from V and 2 bases from J; bases unmatched to any gene: 3. The CDR3 sequence: CASSQSPTGGNQPQHF. The CDR3 coding sequence is TGCGCCAGCAGTCAATCTCCGACAGGGGGCAATCAGCCCCAGCATTTT.

This clone was seen a single time. The chain couples TRBV6-1 to TRBJ2-7; D may be TRBD1 (6 bases). V was cut by 1 base and J by 4 bases, with 14 bases left in between. The CDR3 extends over 15 amino acids. CDR1 is MNHNS, CDR2 SASEGT, per germline. The CDR3 loop reads CASSEVRQGLYEQYF. CDR3 DNA: TGTGCCAGCAGTGAAGTGCGGCAGGGGTTATACGAGCAGTACTTC.

V usage is TRBV4-3 and J usage is TRBJ2-2, with no clear D. The germline V and J ends were trimmed by 5 bases and 3 bases, with 13 bases remaining between them. The CDR3 sequence is 15 residues long. In germline, CDR1 is LGHNA, CDR2 YSLEER. The DNA of the CDR3 is TGCGCCAGCAGCTCCCAGGCTACCTACACCGGGGAGCTGTTTTTT. It codes for CASSSQATYTGELFF.

The rearrangement links TRBV10-1 to TRBJ1-2; 7 bases are a match to TRBD1. Unmatched junction bases numbered 10, after V lost 6 bases and J lost 6 bases. The CDR3 totals 14 residues. Germline V gene sequence: CDR1 WNHNN, CDR2 SYGVQD (reference sequence). Written as DNA, the CDR3 is TGCGCCAGCAGCTCCGGGACAGCCTCCCATGGCTACACCTTC. Its translation: CASSSGTASHGYTF.

The chain has TRBV27 and TRBJ2-1; TRBD2 is a possible D gene (6 bases). The CDR3 is made up of 15 amino acids. V shed 7 bases and J shed 12 bases, with 25 bases lying between them. Per the germline V gene, CDR1 is MNHEY and CDR2 is SMNVEV (reference sequence). CDR3 sequence (DNA): TGTGCCAGCACCGCCGGAGGGACTTTGGTTCGGGGGCAGTTCTTC. Translating it yields CASTAGGTLVRGQFF.

This clone was counted a single time. The chain uses TRBV9 and TRBJ2-2, with D possibly TRBD2 on 6 matching bases. There are 17 residues in the CDR3. V was pared by 4 bases and J by 6 bases, with 22 bases between. Germline-derived CDR1 and CDR2 are SGDLS and YYNGEE. The DNA for the CDR3 is TGTGCCAGCAGCCCGAGGGGAACGGGCGGGGCTCCCGGGGAGCTGTTTTTT. This gives the protein CASSPRGTGGAPGELFF.

This clone was observed once. The chain employs TRBV29-1 and TRBJ2-6, with TRBD1 matching 8 bases. The germline V gene has CDR1 SQVTM and CDR2 ANQGSEA. The length of the CDR3 is 14 residues. V lost 5 bases to trimming and J lost 2 bases; unmatched junction nucleotides: 2. CDR3 loop: CSVKQGAGANVLTF. The CDR3, as DNA: TGCAGCGTTAAACAGGGGGCTGGGGCCAACGTCCTGACTTTC.

J is TRBJ1-1 and V is TRBV6-2 or TRBV6-3; unclear D gene. Trimming removed 3 bases at V and 1 base at J, with 6 bases between. This CDR3 contains 13 residues. Germline V gene lookup returns CDR1 MNHEY and CDR2 SVGEGT. For the CDR3, the DNA is TGTGCCAGCAGTTATGCCAGGAACACTGAAGCTTTCTTT. Its protein product is CASSYARNTEAFF.

The rearrangement joins TRBV19 to TRBJ2-2; 12 bases align to TRBD1. V lost 8 bases and J lost 8; bases outside the gene matches: 9. Germline values: CDR1 LNHDA, CDR2 SQIVND (reference sequence). CDR3 size: 15 residues. The CDR3 here is CASGAGQGASGELFF. The CDR3, as DNA: TGTGCCAGTGGGGCGGGACAGGGGGCTTCTGGGGAGCTGTTTTTT.

The CDR3 here is CASSPSEPTFYGYTF. CDR3 nucleotide sequence: TGTGCCAGCAGCCCTTCTGAGCCCACCTTCTATGGCTACACCTTC. This chain connects TRBV7-8 to TRBJ1-2; unclear D gene. The V gene's germline CDR1 is SGHVS and CDR2 FQNEAQ. This CDR3 has 15 amino acids. Trimming removed 5 bases at V and 4 bases at J, with 17 bases between.

The chain is built from TRBV7-9 and TRBJ2-3; D might be TRBD2 (5 bases). CDR1 SEHNR and CDR2 FQNEAQ come from the germline V gene (reference sequence). The CDR3 spans 16 residues. V gave up 4 bases and J gave up 0 bases, with 14 bases separating them. The CDR3 sequence: CASSSGNFFSTDTQYF. The CDR3 bases are TGTGCCAGCAGCTCCGGGAACTTCTTCAGCACAGATACGCAGTATTTT. The full variable domain, rest sourced from reference TRBV7-9 and TRBJ2-3, is DTGVSQNPRHKITKRGQNVTFRCDPISEHNRLYWYRQTLGQGPEFLTYFQNEAQLEKSRLLSDRFSAERPKGSFSTLEIQRTEQGDSAMYLCASSSGNFFSTDTQYFGPGTRLTVL.

CDR3 in DNA: TGTGCCAGCAGCTTAGACGGGACTCGCGGGGGCATTCAGTACTTC. Its translation is CASSLDGTRGGIQYF. J is TRBJ2-4 and V is TRBV7-2; 7 bases map to TRBD2. The germline V gene has CDR1 SGHTA and CDR2 FQGNSA. Trimming at V came to 1 base and at J to 9 bases, leaving 9 bases not matched to a gene. The CDR3 spans 15 residues.

In its sample, this clone was seen a few times. The chain combines TRBV6-2 or TRBV6-3 with TRBJ2-2; 15 bases agree with TRBD2. After removal of 7 bases from V and 7 bases from J, the junction contained 16 bases not matched to a gene. The CDR3 sequence is 19 residues long. In germline, CDR1 is MNHEY, CDR2 SVGEGT. The CDR3 loop is CASNPGLAGGPRRNGELFF. The CDR3 nucleotides read TGTGCCAGCAACCCCGGACTAGCGGGAGGGCCGAGGAGAAACGGGGAGCTGTTTTTT.

The V call is TRBV9, the J call TRBJ1-1, with D possibly TRBD1 on 6 matching bases. This CDR3 is 12 amino acids long. Looked up from germline, CDR1 is SGDLS and CDR2 is YYNGEE. V lost 4 bases to trimming and J lost 7 bases, with 11 bases between them. CDR3 sequence: CASSPGGSEAFF. In DNA form, the CDR3 reads TGTGCCAGCAGCCCGGGGGGCAGTGAAGCTTTCTTT.

This clone has only one observation. V gene TRBV4-3 combines with J gene TRBJ1-4; 8 bases fit TRBD1. Germline V gives CDR1 LGHNA, CDR2 YSLEER. The V and J ends lost 2 bases and 3 bases, in that order; junction bases with no gene match: 5. The CDR3 is 16 amino acids. The CDR3 is CASSQQGASANEKLFF. The CDR3 DNA follows: TGCGCCAGCAGCCAACAGGGGGCGTCGGCTAATGAAAAACTGTTTTTT.

The chain has TRBV9 and TRBJ2-3, with 7 bases lining up with TRBD2. Unmatched junction bases numbered 1, after V lost 3 bases and J lost 0 bases. The germline V gene encodes CDR1 SGDLS and CDR2 YYNGEE. This CDR3 comprises 14 residues. The CDR3: CASSAAGSTDTQYF. CDR3 coding DNA: TGTGCCAGCAGCGCAGCGGGAAGCACAGATACGCAGTATTTT.

The chain carries TRBV5-3 and TRBJ2-3; the match to TRBD1 covers 9 bases. TRBV5-3 carries the ORF label, with uncertain function. This CDR3 is 14 amino acids long. V shed 4 bases and J 3 bases; nucleotides not matched to a gene: 3. The CDR3 DNA sequence: TGTGCCAGAAGCGAAGGGACAGGGACAGATACGCAGTATTTT. As protein: CARSEGTGTDTQYF.

The CDR3 reads CASSPSPKSGRDSQETQYF. The CDR3 DNA reads as TGTGCCAGCTCACCGAGCCCCAAATCGGGCCGGGACAGCCAAGAGACCCAGTACTTC. The chain has TRBV18 and TRBJ2-5, with TRBD1 matching over 7 bases. The CDR3 loop spans 19 amino acids. The germline V gene has CDR1 KGHSH and CDR2 LQKENI. V lost 3 bases, J lost 1 base, and 17 bases stayed unmatched.

This chain uses TRBV15 with TRBJ1-3, with D possibly TRBD1 on 5 matching bases. The V end was cut by 0 bases, the J end by 7 bases, with 10 bases between. From germline, CDR1 is LNHNV and CDR2 YYDKDF (reference sequence). This CDR3 has 14 residues. The CDR3 coding sequence is TGTGCCACCAGCAGAGATTCAGGGTTTAACACCATATATTTT. Encoded protein: CATSRDSGFNTIYF.

The table lists this clone with a few counts. The rearrangement uses TRBV6-2 or TRBV6-3 and TRBJ2-7; TRBD1 matches 7 bases. The CDR3 is 13 residues long. Trimming took 6 bases from V and 6 from J; bases not matched to a gene: 8. Germline CDR1 reads MNHEY; CDR2 reads SVGEGT. DNA of the CDR3: TGTGCCAGCAGCCCCCTCCGGGACAGCGAGCAGTACTTC. It encodes CASSPLRDSEQYF.

The chain couples TRBV10-1 to TRBJ2-5; maybe TRBD1 (6 bases). Germline lookup yields CDR1 WNHNN and CDR2 SYGVQD (reference sequence). The CDR3 runs to 15 residues. Trimming removed 6 bases from V and 5 bases from J, with 19 bases in between. The CDR3 region has the DNA TGCGCCAGCAGCCCCGGGACACCCGAGGGGGAGACCCAGTACTTC. Residues: CASSPGTPEGETQYF.

The chain combines TRBV5-1 with TRBJ2-3; weak D call: TRBD2 (6 bases). The CDR3 length is 15 residues. Trimming removed 4 bases at V and 2 bases at J, with 14 bases between. Germline V gene sequence: CDR1 SGHRS, CDR2 YFSETQ. CDR3 coding DNA: TGCGCCAGCAGCCCGAGCGGGTTACCCACAGATACGCAGTATTTT. Its protein product is CASSPSGLPTDTQYF.

The gene calls are TRBV7-2 and TRBJ2-7; 9 positions agree with TRBD2. Trimming cost V 1 base and J 3 bases; bases outside gene matches: 4. This CDR3 has 15 amino acids. Germline-derived CDR1 and CDR2 are SGHTA and FQGNSA. Here the CDR3 DNA reads TGTGCCAGCAGCTTAGAAGCGGGAGGCTACTACGAGCAGTACTTC. This sequence encodes CASSLEAGGYYEQYF.

The rearrangement uses TRBV4-3 and TRBJ2-5; D is perhaps TRBD2 (5 bases). Per germline, CDR1 LGHNA and CDR2 YSLEER. V lost 0 bases and J 3 bases, leaving 11 bases between the germline ends. The CDR3 is made up of 15 amino acids. Here the CDR3 reads CASSQDRGNEETQYF. CDR3 coding DNA: TGCGCCAGCAGCCAAGATCGAGGGAACGAAGAGACCCAGTACTTC.

The rearrangement uses TRBV6-1 and TRBJ2-7, with TRBD2 identical over 7 bases. This CDR3 spans 14 amino acids. The germline V gene encodes CDR1 MNHNS and CDR2 SASEGT. V shed 5 bases, J shed 4 bases, and the junction held 8 bases outside the gene matches. CDR3 nucleotides: TGTGCCAGCAGTCCTGGACTGGGAGGGTACGAGCAGTACTTC. This gives the protein CASSPGLGGYEQYF.